Below are 30 T cell receptor beta chains sequenced from a single sample in a study of cytotoxic CD8 clonotypes in ibrutinib-treated CLL (dated by TCRdb to the early 2020s). Libraries were built with the immunoSEQ multiplex PCR assay. TCRdb limited this immuneACCESS table to in-frame rearrangements with V and J called. A share of clones is missing; checked studies link under half to unresolved V genes, and the rest is unexplained. The sample contains around 150,000 clones, 70% to 90% of them found a single time. The biggest ten clones account for 3% of the sample. What this sample's time point label stands for: progressive disease on ibrutinib. The sample was PBMCs, taken at disease progression, from a patient treated with ibrutinib. The source is a human donor with chronic lymphocytic leukemia.

The chain is built from TRBV9 and TRBJ2-1; D unresolved. V was pared by 2 bases and J by 13 bases, with 16 bases between. The CDR3 loop spans 13 amino acids. In germline, CDR1 is SGDLS, CDR2 YYNGEE. In DNA, the CDR3 is TGTGCCAGCAGCGTTGCAGACAAGTTCCCCCAGTTCTTC. Protein sequence: CASSVADKFPQFF.

The chain has TRBV19 and TRBJ2-5; TRBD2 might be the D (6 bases). The germline V gene has CDR1 LNHDA and CDR2 SQIVND (reference sequence). Trimming shortened V by 3 bases and J by 2 bases, and 16 bases separated the two germline ends. The CDR3 runs 16 residues. The CDR3 is CASSIAARSGQETQYF. The CDR3 bases are TGTGCCAGTAGTATTGCCGCTAGAAGCGGGCAAGAGACCCAGTACTTC.

The chain carries TRBV7-9 and TRBJ2-3; TRBD2 matches 8 bases. This CDR3 region has 14 residues. Germline V gene lookup returns CDR1 SEHNR and CDR2 FQNEAQ (reference sequence). Trimming cost V 7 bases and J 2 bases; bases outside gene matches: 5. For the CDR3, the DNA is TGTGCCAGCATAAAGCGGGAGACCACAGATACGCAGTATTTT. Translated: CASIKRETTDTQYF.

This sequence joins TRBV5-5 and TRBJ1-2; D perhaps matches TRBD1 (6 bases). The CDR3 covers 14 residues. Per germline, CDR1 SGHKS and CDR2 YYEKEE (reference sequence). V was clipped by 2 bases and J by 5 bases, with 13 bases between them. The CDR3 sequence is CASSLDWTVYGYTF. The DNA for the CDR3 is TGTGCCAGCAGCTTAGACTGGACAGTTTATGGCTACACCTTC.

The genes are TRBV19 and TRBJ1-1; TRBD1 might be the D (5 bases). The CDR3 covers 17 residues. Trimming left V 5 bases short and J 6 bases short, with 25 bases between. Looked up from germline, CDR1 is LNHDA and CDR2 is SQIVND (reference sequence). CDR3 protein: CASSPWGEGARDAEAFF. The CDR3 DNA follows: TGTGCCAGTAGTCCATGGGGAGAGGGTGCTCGGGACGCTGAAGCTTTCTTT.

This clone was counted between two and nine times. The CDR3: CASSVDTGGTDTQYF. The CDR3 DNA reads as TGTGCCAGCAGCGTAGACACAGGGGGCACAGATACGCAGTATTTT. The chain uses TRBV9 and TRBJ2-3; 7 bases match TRBD1. Per the germline V gene, CDR1 is SGDLS and CDR2 is YYNGEE. The CDR3 covers 15 residues. The V gene end was trimmed by 0 bases and the J gene end by 1 base; junction bases not matched to a gene: 2.

CDR3 in DNA: TGTGCCAGCAGCTTGTTCCCGAAAGCGGGAGCTGTGGATACGCAGTATTTT. This translates into CASSLFPKAGAVDTQYF. V is TRBV7-6 and J is TRBJ2-3; 8 bases map to TRBD2. The CDR3 extends over 17 amino acids. Germline trimming cut 3 bases from V and 6 bases from J; bases unmatched to any gene: 14. CDR1 and CDR2 (germline): SGHVS, FNYEAQ.

The chain recombines TRBV5-1 with TRBJ1-1; no firm D call. This CDR3 is built from 13 residues. The ends were cut back, 0 bases at V and 3 bases at J, with 6 bases in the middle. Germline CDR1 is SGHRS and CDR2 is YFSETQ. In DNA form, the CDR3 reads TGCGCCAGCAGCTTGGCTGGGCACACTGAAGCTTTCTTT. It encodes CASSLAGHTEAFF.

V and J are TRBV7-2 and TRBJ1-2; 7 bases are a match to TRBD1. From germline, CDR1 is SGHTA and CDR2 FQGNSA. V lost 4 bases, J lost 2 bases, and 4 bases stayed unmatched. The CDR3 loop spans 14 amino acids. CDR3 residues: CASSSQGSNYGYTF. In nucleotides, the CDR3 is TGTGCCAGCAGCTCACAGGGGTCCAACTATGGCTACACCTTC.

This chain joins TRBV7-3 and TRBJ1-2; the match to TRBD1 covers 7 bases. V gave up 5 bases and J gave up 4 bases; unmatched junction bases: 10. Germline V gene data show CDR1 as SGHTA and CDR2 as FQGTGA. The CDR3 sequence is 15 residues long. CDR3 coding DNA: TGTGCCAGCAGCCCCCAAGGGACAGTAATCTATGGCTACACCTTC. Translating gives CASSPQGTVIYGYTF.

The CDR3 region is CASSPNPTSGRVWGGFDEQFF. The CDR3 DNA follows: TGTGCCAGCAGCCCCAATCCTACTAGCGGGAGGGTTTGGGGTGGGTTTGATGAGCAGTTCTTC. The gene calls are TRBV7-3 and TRBJ2-1; TRBD2 matches 13 bases. This CDR3 comprises 21 residues. J gave up 8 bases and V 5 bases, and 24 bases lay outside the gene matches. Germline V gene lookup returns CDR1 SGHTA and CDR2 FQGTGA.

The rearrangement links TRBV9 to TRBJ2-3, with 9 bases identical to TRBD2. Losses at the gene ends were 5 bases for V and 6 bases for J; bases not matched to a gene: 7. There are 14 residues in the CDR3. In germline, CDR1 is SGDLS, CDR2 YYNGEE. CDR3 coding DNA: TGTGCCAGCAGTTTAGCGGGAGCGGGTGATACGCAGTATTTT. Translated: CASSLAGAGDTQYF.

The chain links TRBV6-1 to TRBJ2-7; unclear D gene. Germline CDR1 MNHNS, CDR2 SASEGT. Trimming left V 1 base short and J 5 bases short, with 6 bases between. The CDR3 consists of 12 residues. CDR3 nucleotide sequence: TGTGCCAGCAGTGAAGTGGGCCACGAGCAGTACTTC. Protein: CASSEVGHEQYF.

Here the CDR3 DNA reads TGTGCCAGCAGCGTTATAGCGGGAGGCGTCCAAGAGACCCAGTACTTC. It is translated as CASSVIAGGVQETQYF. V is TRBV5-4 and J is TRBJ2-5, with TRBD2 matching 10 bases. Germline V gene sequence: CDR1 SGHNT, CDR2 YYREEE (reference sequence). Trimming removed 4 bases from V and 1 base from J; junction bases left unmatched: 7. The CDR3 covers 16 residues.

The chain uses TRBV7-2 and TRBJ2-7; D unresolved. From germline, CDR1 is SGHTA and CDR2 FQGNSA. The CDR3 is 11 amino acids. The ends were cut back, 2 bases at V and 6 bases at J, with 5 bases in the middle. CDR3 bases: TGTGCCAGCAGCTTAACCAGCGAGCAGTACTTC. It codes for CASSLTSEQYF.

The J gene is TRBJ2-2, the V gene TRBV7-2; 9 nucleotides align to TRBD1. CDR1 is SGHTA, CDR2 FQGNSA, per germline. V was clipped by 5 bases and J by 6 bases; unmatched bases: 16. CDR3 size: 18 residues. The CDR3 region has the DNA TGTGCCAGCAGCCCATGGAGACGGGACAGGGTTGTGGCCGGGGAGCTGTTTTTT. Protein: CASSPWRRDRVVAGELFF.

Worth noting for this clone: Other DNA sequences within the sample encode an identical CDR3. The DNA for the CDR3 is TGCGCCAGCAGCAAGGGGGCGGATGAAAAACTGTTTTTT. As protein: CASSKGADEKLFF. The chain couples TRBV5-1 to TRBJ1-4; TRBD1 matches at 7 bases. Unmatched junction bases numbered 3, after V lost 4 bases and J lost 6 bases. CDR3 length: 13 amino acids. The germline CDR1 and CDR2 sequences are SGHRS and YFSETQ.

The chain joins TRBV11-1 to TRBJ2-1; TRBD2 aligns across 7 bases. The germline gives CDR1 SGHAT, CDR2 FQDESV (reference sequence). Trimming cost V 1 base and J 5 bases; bases outside gene matches: 5. The CDR3 loop spans 15 amino acids. CDR3 nucleotides: TGTGCCAGCAGCTTAGATGGGACTACGAACAATGAGCAGTTCTTC. Encoded protein: CASSLDGTTNNEQFF. Combining the CDR3 with reference TRBV11-1 and TRBJ2-1 gives the whole variable domain EAEVAQSPRYKITEKSQAVAFWCDPISGHATLYWYRQILGQGPELLVQFQDESVVDDSQLPKDRFSAERLKGVDSTLKIQPAELGDSAMYLCASSLDGTTNNEQFFGPGTRLTVL.

This sequence joins TRBV5-6 and TRBJ2-7, with 9 bases identical to TRBD1. CDR1 is SGHDT and CDR2 is YYEEEE in the germline V gene. Losses at the gene ends were 2 bases for V and 7 bases for J; bases not matched to a gene: 7. CDR3 size: 14 residues. The CDR3 DNA sequence: TGTGCCAGCAGCTTAGGACAGGGGATAGGGGAGCAGTACTTC. Amino acids: CASSLGQGIGEQYF.

CDR3 amino acids: CASSLVGTGTGGTEAFF. The CDR3 coding sequence is TGTGCCAGCAGCTTAGTTGGTACCGGGACAGGGGGGACTGAAGCTTTCTTT. This chain links TRBV7-2 with TRBJ1-1; 11 nucleotides line up with TRBD1. The CDR3 sequence is 17 residues long. V shed 1 base and J 5 bases; nucleotides not matched to a gene: 9. Germline V gene sequence: CDR1 SGHTA, CDR2 FQGNSA.

The chain couples TRBV11-3 to TRBJ1-4; no definite D call. With 4 bases removed from V and 8 bases from J, the gap between germline ends came to 17 bases. Germline CDR1 SGHNT, CDR2 YENEEA. This CDR3 has 15 amino acids. The CDR3 nucleotides read TGTGCCAGCAGCTACACCGGGCCTCGAGGGGAAAAACTGTTTTTT. Its protein is CASSYTGPRGEKLFF.

This clone has more than one count but fewer than ten. V gene TRBV7-3 combines with J gene TRBJ2-1; a weak D match, TRBD1 (5 bases). Between the trimmed V and J ends, which lost 5 bases and 2 bases, there was a span of 19 bases. This CDR3 spans 17 amino acids. Germline CDR1 reads SGHTA; CDR2 reads FQGTGA. DNA of the CDR3: TGTGCCAGCAGCCCGATAAGGGGCCGTGATACCTACAATGAGCAGTTCTTC. The encoded protein is CASSPIRGRDTYNEQFF.

The V gene is TRBV11-2, the J gene TRBJ2-7, with 11 bases lining up with TRBD1. With V trimmed by 4 bases and J by 5 bases, 10 bases remained unmatched. The CDR3 extends over 16 amino acids. Germline V gene sequence: CDR1 SGHAT, CDR2 FQNNGV. The CDR3, as DNA: TGTGCCAGCAGCTACCGTGGGACAGGGGGTTACAACGAGCAGTACTTC. Amino acid sequence: CASSYRGTGGYNEQYF.

The chain is built from TRBV5-1 and TRBJ2-7; no reliable D call. Looked up from germline, CDR1 is SGHRS and CDR2 is YFSETQ. The V gene lost 4 bases and the J gene lost 5 bases, with 19 bases spanning the gap. This CDR3 comprises 15 residues. CDR3 residues: CASSLESRILDEQYF. CDR3 DNA: TGCGCCAGCAGCCTCGAATCAAGGATTCTCGACGAGCAGTACTTC.

In nucleotides, the CDR3 is TGTGCCAGCAGTTCCCCACGGCGGCCCCAGTACTTC. The encoded protein is CASSSPRRPQYF. The chain recombines TRBV6-5 with TRBJ2-5, with D unresolved. The V end was cut by 4 bases, the J end by 9 bases, with 12 bases between. CDR1 is MNHEY and CDR2 is SVGAGI in the germline V gene. The CDR3 totals 12 residues.

The CDR3 here is CASSYYAGTGHNEQFF. Written as DNA, the CDR3 is TGTGCCAGCAGTTACTATGCCGGGACAGGGCACAATGAGCAGTTCTTC. The chain links TRBV6-5 to TRBJ2-1, with 9 bases identical to TRBD1. V was pared by 1 base and J by 5 bases, with 6 bases of the junction left unmatched. CDR1 is MNHEY and CDR2 is SVGAGI in the germline V gene. This CDR3 region has 16 residues.

The J gene is TRBJ2-4, the V gene TRBV28, with D possibly matching TRBD1 (8 bases). From germline, CDR1 is MDHEN and CDR2 SYDVKM. The length of the CDR3 is 16 residues. Trimming took off 4 bases at V and 1 base at J, with 14 bases between the two ends. CDR3 in amino acids: CASSSTGGVAKNIQYF. As DNA, the CDR3 is TGTGCCAGCAGTTCAACAGGGGGGGTGGCCAAAAACATTCAGTACTTC.

Only a few counts were recorded for this clone. The rearrangement links TRBV28 to TRBJ1-3; D gene ambiguous. CDR1 and CDR2 from the germline V gene are MDHEN and SYDVKM. This CDR3 is built from 15 residues. V lost 1 base to trimming and J lost 0 bases, with 7 bases between them. The CDR3, as DNA: TGTGCCAGCAGTTTATCGGGTACCTCTGGAAACACCATATATTTT. Amino acid sequence: CASSLSGTSGNTIYF.

This clone occurred a few times. The chain has TRBV28 and TRBJ1-2, with TRBD1 matching 8 bases. J lost 8 bases, V lost 5 bases, and 10 bases had no gene match. CDR3 length equals 14 residues. CDR1 is MDHEN, CDR2 SYDVKM, per germline. As DNA, the CDR3 is TGTGCCAGCAGTCCAGGGGGCGCAGGATGGGGCTACACCTTC. This codes for CASSPGGAGWGYTF.

This sequence joins TRBV27 and TRBJ2-7; the D gene could be TRBD1 or TRBD2 (7 bases each). Germline V gene sequence: CDR1 MNHEY, CDR2 SMNVEV (reference sequence). This CDR3 is built from 16 residues. The germline V and J ends were trimmed by 4 bases and 0 bases, with 16 bases remaining between them. DNA for the CDR3: TGTGCCAGCAGTTCCCAGGGGGGGTACCCCTCCTACGAGCAGTACTTC. It yields the protein CASSSQGGYPSYEQYF.